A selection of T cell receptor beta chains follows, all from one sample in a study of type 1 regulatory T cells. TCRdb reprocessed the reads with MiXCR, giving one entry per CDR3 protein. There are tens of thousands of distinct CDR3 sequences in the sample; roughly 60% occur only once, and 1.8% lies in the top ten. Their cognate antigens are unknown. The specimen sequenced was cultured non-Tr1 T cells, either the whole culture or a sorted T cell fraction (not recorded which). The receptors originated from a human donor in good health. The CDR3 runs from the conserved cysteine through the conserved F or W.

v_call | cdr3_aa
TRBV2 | CASSEAGRTGELFF
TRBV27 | CASSLGSATDTQYF
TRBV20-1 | CSARGGSVGEQYF
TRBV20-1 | CSALPNSGRLNTGELFF
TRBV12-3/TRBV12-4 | CASSPPGYEQYF
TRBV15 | CATSRGNLNNSPLHF
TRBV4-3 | CASSQDTAGGNEQFF
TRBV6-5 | CASRAGPNSPLHF
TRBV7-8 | CASSLLGGSTGGELFF
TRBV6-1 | CAGHSGRWDTQYF
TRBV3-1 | CASSQVGELFF
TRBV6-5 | CASSLYRDSPREQYF
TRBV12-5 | CASGYLPGDTEAFF
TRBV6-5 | CASSYKQGQVTGEYF
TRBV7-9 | CASSLAGAGKNIQYF
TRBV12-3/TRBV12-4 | CASSASAQETQYF
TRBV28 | CASSDASAQNIQYF
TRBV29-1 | CSVRGNYGYTF
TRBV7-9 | CASSPQSVPDTQYF
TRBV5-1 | CASSLTSGTTVNEQFF
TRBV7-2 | CASSGGGLAGRNEQFF
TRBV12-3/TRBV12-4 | CASSPGQSNEKLFF
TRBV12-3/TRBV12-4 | CASSFGTAGSYGYTF
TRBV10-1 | CASRPGINRWDEQFF
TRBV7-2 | CASSLELAGASSTDTQYF
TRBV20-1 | CSATGRNIYEQYF
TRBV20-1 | CSASVSGPNTGELFF
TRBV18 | CASSPSSRDEQYF
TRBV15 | CATSRDSEAYGKDNQPQHF